A selection of T cell receptor beta chains follows, all from one sample in a study of blood T cells in healthy people across ages. TCRdb used MiXCR to reprocess the 5' RACE reads, holding one entry per CDR3 protein. The table lists hundreds of thousands of distinct CDR3 sequences, roughly 32% of them singletons, with 15% in the top ten. Sequenced input: blood. The receptors originated from a woman aged 80 or over in good health. The CDR3 runs from the conserved cysteine through the conserved F or W. Each record gives: V gene, J gene, clone size, D gene, CDR3 DNA, CDR3 protein. The D gene is left open where the match is weak. Part of the rows lack a size; the others show once, few, many or a class for expanded clones.

V gene: TRBV7-2
J gene: TRBJ1-5
clone size: many
D gene: .
CDR3 DNA: TGTGCCAGCAGCTTACGGCAGGGCGGTGGTCAGCCCCAGCATTTT
CDR3 protein: CASSLRQGGGQPQHF

V gene: TRBV6-5
J gene: TRBJ2-1
clone size: many
D gene: TRBD2
CDR3 DNA: TGTGCCAGCAGTTACTCGGGGGGGAGCTCCTACAATGAGCAGTTCTTC
CDR3 protein: CASSYSGGSSYNEQFF

V gene: TRBV5-1
J gene: TRBJ2-5
clone size: .
D gene: .
CDR3 DNA: TGCGCCAGCAGCTTGGTGGCAGGGGCGAGAGAGACCCAGTACTTC
CDR3 protein: CASSLVAGARETQYF

V gene: TRBV28
J gene: TRBJ2-7
clone size: many
D gene: .
CDR3 DNA: TGTGCCAGCAGATTTTGGGACGAGCAGTACTTC
CDR3 protein: CASRFWDEQYF

V gene: TRBV5-1
J gene: TRBJ2-5
clone size: once
D gene: .
CDR3 DNA: TGCGCCAGCAGCTTGAGGGACGCCTCTAGAGGGGAGACCCAGTACTTC
CDR3 protein: CASSLRDASRGETQYF

V gene: TRBV2
J gene: TRBJ1-3
clone size: once
D gene: .
CDR3 DNA: TGTGCCAGCAGTGAAAGATGGGGACTGCGAACCCCCTCTGGAAACACCATATATTTT
CDR3 protein: CASSERWGLRTPSGNTIYF

V gene: TRBV7-2
J gene: TRBJ2-4
clone size: .
D gene: TRBD2
CDR3 DNA: TGTGCCAGCGGGACTAGTGGGCGGGAGCAGTACTTC
CDR3 protein: CASGTSGREQYF

V gene: TRBV6-5
J gene: TRBJ2-3
clone size: .
D gene: TRBD2
CDR3 DNA: TGTGCCGCCCGGGGGGGGGGCCGGGATACGCAGTATTTT
CDR3 protein: CAARGGGRDTQYF

V gene: TRBV5-1
J gene: TRBJ2-4
clone size: few
D gene: TRBD2
CDR3 DNA: TGCGCCAGCAGCTTGGCCGGGGGGGCCAACATTCAGTACTTC
CDR3 protein: CASSLAGGANIQYF

V gene: TRBV12-3/TRBV12-4
J gene: TRBJ2-7
clone size: many
D gene: TRBD1
CDR3 DNA: TGTGCCAGCAGTTTTGACAGGGGGAACGAGCAGTACTTC
CDR3 protein: CASSFDRGNEQYF

V gene: TRBV7-8
J gene: TRBJ2-4
clone size: many
D gene: TRBD1
CDR3 DNA: TGTGCCAGCAGCCAGGGGGCGGGCAAAAACATTCAGTACTTC
CDR3 protein: CASSQGAGKNIQYF

V gene: TRBV29-1
J gene: TRBJ1-1
clone size: few
D gene: .
CDR3 DNA: TGCAGCGCTGAAAGGTTGGGGGGCACTGAAGCTTTCTTT
CDR3 protein: CSAERLGGTEAFF

V gene: TRBV2
J gene: TRBJ1-4
clone size: .
D gene: .
CDR3 DNA: TGTGCCAGCAGTGTGTTTCGTTACGAGGAAAAACTGTTTTTT
CDR3 protein: CASSVFRYEEKLFF

V gene: TRBV7-2
J gene: TRBJ1-1
clone size: many
D gene: .
CDR3 DNA: TGTGCCAGCAGCCCGACTCCTACCGGGGCCATTGAAGCTTTCTTT
CDR3 protein: CASSPTPTGAIEAFF

V gene: TRBV20-1
J gene: TRBJ2-7
clone size: .
D gene: .
CDR3 DNA: TGCAGTGCTCGAGGGGGGAACGAACCGGCTTTCACCTACGAGCAGTACTTC
CDR3 protein: CSARGGNEPAFTYEQYF

V gene: TRBV11-1
J gene: TRBJ2-1
clone size: .
D gene: TRBD2
CDR3 DNA: TGTGCCAGCAGCTCCAGCGGGAGGGCCTATGAGCAGTTCTTC
CDR3 protein: CASSSSGRAYEQFF

V gene: TRBV20-1
J gene: TRBJ2-5
clone size: many
D gene: .
CDR3 DNA: TGCAGTGCTAGAAATGAGACCCAGTACTTC
CDR3 protein: CSARNETQYF

V gene: TRBV4-3
J gene: TRBJ1-2
clone size: many
D gene: .
CDR3 DNA: TGCGCCAGCAGCCAAGATTCGTCACCGAGCTATGGCTACACCTTC
CDR3 protein: CASSQDSSPSYGYTF

V gene: TRBV4-1
J gene: TRBJ2-7
clone size: many
D gene: .
CDR3 DNA: TGCGCCAGCAGCCAAGTAAGGGGGTACGAGCAGTACTTC
CDR3 protein: CASSQVRGYEQYF

V gene: TRBV27
J gene: TRBJ1-6
clone size: .
D gene: .
CDR3 DNA: TGTGCCAGCAGCCGGGACACACTGAGCTCCTATAATTCACCCCTCCACTTT
CDR3 protein: CASSRDTLSSYNSPLHF

V gene: TRBV7-8
J gene: TRBJ2-6
clone size: many
D gene: .
CDR3 DNA: TGTGCCAGCAGCTCAAGGAACTCTGGGGCCAACGTCCTGACTTTC
CDR3 protein: CASSSRNSGANVLTF

V gene: TRBV20-1
J gene: TRBJ2-7
clone size: many
D gene: TRBD2
CDR3 DNA: TGCAGTGCTAGAATCAGCGGGGCCTACGAGCAGTACTTC
CDR3 protein: CSARISGAYEQYF

V gene: TRBV7-9
J gene: TRBJ2-7
clone size: many
D gene: TRBD2
CDR3 DNA: TGTGCCAGCAGCTTAGATGGCGGGGGCTACGAGCAGTACTTC
CDR3 protein: CASSLDGGGYEQYF

V gene: TRBV20-1
J gene: TRBJ1-1
clone size: .
D gene: .
CDR3 DNA: TGCAGTGCTAAAAAGGGTCAGGGCAACACTGAAGCTTTCTTT
CDR3 protein: CSAKKGQGNTEAFF

V gene: TRBV5-1
J gene: TRBJ1-1
clone size: many
D gene: .
CDR3 DNA: TGCGCCAGCAGCTTGGCCGGGGGGGGTCGATTGAACACTGAAGCTTTCTTT
CDR3 protein: CASSLAGGGRLNTEAFF

V gene: TRBV9
J gene: TRBJ2-3
clone size: many
D gene: .
CDR3 DNA: TGTGCCAGCAGCGTAGATCTAGCCGTAGATACGCAGTATTTT
CDR3 protein: CASSVDLAVDTQYF

V gene: TRBV28
J gene: TRBJ1-2
clone size: many
D gene: TRBD1
CDR3 DNA: TGTGCCAGCAGTTTGTTCGGACAGGGCCGTAACTATGGCTACACCTTC
CDR3 protein: CASSLFGQGRNYGYTF

V gene: TRBV28
J gene: TRBJ2-7
clone size: many
D gene: .
CDR3 DNA: TGTGCCAGCGTTGGTCTGAGGAGGGGGAGAGCGAACGAGCAGTACTTC
CDR3 protein: CASVGLRRGRANEQYF

V gene: TRBV18
J gene: TRBJ1-2
clone size: few
D gene: .
CDR3 DNA: TGTGCCAGCTCACCAGAACAGGCCCGCTATGGCTACACCTTC
CDR3 protein: CASSPEQARYGYTF

V gene: TRBV4-2
J gene: TRBJ2-2
clone size: many
D gene: .
CDR3 DNA: TGTGCCAGCAGCCAAGCAACCGGGGAGCTGTTTTTT
CDR3 protein: CASSQATGELFF

V gene: TRBV9
J gene: TRBJ1-4
clone size: .
D gene: .
CDR3 DNA: TGTGCCAGCAGCGTAGGCGGGCAGAGTAATGAAAAACCGTTTTTT
CDR3 protein: CASSVGGQSNEKPFF

V gene: TRBV6-1
J gene: TRBJ2-3
clone size: many
D gene: .
CDR3 DNA: TGTGCCAGCAGTGAGTCCCTTTCGGAGTCTTATACGCAGTATTTT
CDR3 protein: CASSESLSESYTQYF

V gene: TRBV16
J gene: TRBJ1-5
clone size: few
D gene: .
CDR3 DNA: TGTGCCAGCAGTTTCCAGGGCCCCAATCAGCCCCAGCATTTT
CDR3 protein: CASSFQGPNQPQHF

V gene: TRBV6-5
J gene: TRBJ2-7
clone size: .
D gene: TRBD1
CDR3 DNA: TGTGCCAGCAGTTACTTAGCACAGGGGAACTACGAGCAGTACTTC
CDR3 protein: CASSYLAQGNYEQYF

V gene: TRBV6-6
J gene: TRBJ2-5
clone size: .
D gene: .
CDR3 DNA: TGTGTCAGCAGTTACAGTCAGGATGGTCAAGAGACCCAGTACTTC
CDR3 protein: CVSSYSQDGQETQYF

V gene: TRBV20-1
J gene: TRBJ2-1
clone size: many
D gene: .
CDR3 DNA: TGCAGTGCTAGAGTCCCCGGGCGTGGGGGACTTAGCTCCTACAATGAGCAGTTCTTC
CDR3 protein: CSARVPGRGGLSSYNEQFF

V gene: TRBV20-1
J gene: TRBJ1-4
clone size: few
D gene: TRBD1
CDR3 DNA: TGCAGTGTCCCGGACAGGGGGAATGAAAAACTGTTTTTT
CDR3 protein: CSVPDRGNEKLFF

V gene: TRBV27
J gene: TRBJ1-1
clone size: many
D gene: .
CDR3 DNA: TGTGCCAGCAGTTATGGCTCTTGGGCCACTGAAGCTTTCTTT
CDR3 protein: CASSYGSWATEAFF

V gene: TRBV28
J gene: TRBJ2-3
clone size: .
D gene: .
CDR3 DNA: TGTGCCAGCACCTCACCCCCGCTTGCAGATACGCAGTATTTT
CDR3 protein: CASTSPPLADTQYF